These T cell receptor beta chains were read from a single sample in a study of response to subunit inactivated influenza vaccine. TCRdb passed the RT-PCR reads through MiXCR, listing each CDR3 protein once. The table includes more than 600,000 distinct CDR3 sequences, about a fifth detected once. Sequencing was performed on PBMCs from blood, taken around 5 days after vaccination. The receptor set was obtained from a man between 45 and 60 years old who received an inactivated influenza vaccine. The CDR3 runs from the conserved cysteine through the conserved F or W. A D gene is named only where the DNA matches it firmly. Some rows mark clone size as missing; the rest say once, few, many or name a class of expanded clone.

>.|TRBJ2-2|TRBV20-1|.
CSALASGRNTGELFF
TGCAGTGCCCTAGCGTCTGGGAGGAACACCGGGGAGCTGTTTTTT
>.|TRBJ2-5|TRBV7-2|TRBD2
CASSPGTSGGYQETQYF
TGTGCCAGCAGCCCCGGGACTAGCGGGGGGTACCAAGAGACCCAGTACTTC
>.|TRBJ2-1|TRBV5-1|TRBD1
CASSFDSGGYNEQFF
TGCGCCAGCAGCTTTGACTCAGGGGGCTACAATGAGCAGTTCTTC
>.|TRBJ1-5|TRBV6-2/TRBV6-3|.
CASSVLGGSNQPQHF
TGTGCCAGCAGTGTCCTCGGGGGAAGCAATCAGCCCCAGCATTTT
>.|TRBJ1-2|TRBV12-3/TRBV12-4|TRBD1
CASSFGQGGGYTF
TGTGCCAGCAGTTTCGGACAGGGTGGCGGCTACACCTTC
>.|TRBJ1-1|TRBV5-1|.
CASSLAGDGEAFF
TGCGCCAGCAGCTTGGCTGGGGACGGTGAAGCTTTCTTT
>.|TRBJ2-5|TRBV6-2/TRBV6-3|.
CASTEGWLETQYF
TGTGCCAGCACCGAAGGATGGCTGGAGACCCAGTACTTC
>many|TRBJ2-7|TRBV5-1|.
CASSLGAALSYEQYF
TGCGCCAGCAGCTTGGGGGCTGCACTCTCCTACGAGCAGTACTTC
>many|TRBJ2-3|TRBV20-1|.
CSAGLTDTQYF
TGCAGTGCTGGCCTCACAGATACGCAGTATTTT
>few|TRBJ2-7|TRBV11-1|TRBD1
CASRGTGAGEQYF
TGTGCCAGCCGAGGAACAGGGGCCGGCGAGCAGTACTTC
>.|TRBJ2-7|TRBV5-1|.
CASSASGQLTSYEQYF
TGCGCCAGCAGCGCGAGTGGACAGTTGACCTCCTACGAGCAGTACTTC
>few|TRBJ2-2|TRBV5-6|.
CASSVLTVNTGELFF
TGTGCCAGCAGCGTCCTGACGGTGAACACCGGGGAGCTGTTTTTT
>.|TRBJ1-4|TRBV7-9|.
CASSYLDALRGEKLFF
TGTGCCAGCAGCTATCTTGACGCGCTACGTGGTGAAAAACTGTTTTTT
>few|TRBJ2-2|TRBV12-3/TRBV12-4|.
CASSLWWGLGTGELFF
TGTGCCAGCAGTTTATGGTGGGGGTTAGGCACCGGGGAGCTGTTTTTT
>few|TRBJ1-1|TRBV18|.
CASSPLGNEAFF
TGTGCCAGCTCACCCTTGGGGAATGAAGCTTTCTTT
>many|TRBJ2-1|TRBV6-6|.
CASTPLGVNEQFF
TGTGCCAGCACCCCATTGGGTGTTAATGAGCAGTTCTTC
>.|TRBJ2-7|TRBV6-1|.
CASRFPLGTNSYEQYF
TGTGCCAGCAGGTTCCCTCTAGGAACGAACTCCTACGAGCAGTACTTC
>few|TRBJ2-1|TRBV10-3|TRBD1
CAMSVGTGGENEQFF
TGTGCCATGTCTGTCGGGACAGGGGGCGAAAATGAGCAGTTCTTC
>.|TRBJ2-1|TRBV25-1|.
CASSDFGTSYEQFF
TGTGCCAGCAGTGATTTCGGGACATCATATGAGCAGTTCTTC
>.|TRBJ2-1|TRBV24-1|.
CATSVDSGNFNEQFF
TGTGCCACCAGTGTGGACAGCGGAAATTTTAATGAGCAGTTCTTC
>few|TRBJ1-2|TRBV7-2|.
CASSPRATPEGGYTF
TGTGCCAGCAGCCCACGGGCCACGCCAGAGGGTGGCTACACCTTC
>few|TRBJ1-2|TRBV7-9|TRBD1
CASSLDARTGQGYTF
TGTGCCAGCAGCTTAGATGCCAGGACAGGGCAAGGCTACACCTTC
>.|TRBJ2-7|TRBV20-1|TRBD2
CSARDIRTSGRYEQYF
TGCAGTGCTAGAGATATCAGAACTAGCGGCCGCTACGAGCAGTACTTC
>.|TRBJ1-6|TRBV6-5|.
CASSFGRGGLRSPLHF
TGTGCCAGCAGTTTCGGGAGAGGGGGTTTACGGTCACCCCTCCACTTT
>.|TRBJ2-1|TRBV20-1|TRBD2
CSASPLAGSYNEQFF
TGCAGTGCTAGCCCACTAGCGGGCTCCTACAATGAGCAGTTCTTC
>.|TRBJ2-1|TRBV7-6|TRBD2
CASSLRTSEKVYNEQFF
TGTGCCAGCAGCCTAAGGACTAGCGAGAAAGTGTACAATGAGCAGTTCTTC
>many|TRBJ2-7|TRBV5-1|.
CASKSRVNEGEQYF
TGCGCCAGCAAATCCCGCGTTAATGAAGGCGAGCAGTACTTC
>few|TRBJ1-6|TRBV12-3/TRBV12-4|.
CASSLDSRNSPLHF
TGTGCCAGCAGTTTAGACAGCCGGAATTCACCCCTCCACTTT
>many|TRBJ1-4|TRBV20-1|.
CSAGRTTNEKLFF
TGCAGTGCTGGACGGACAACTAATGAAAAACTGTTTTTT
>few|TRBJ2-7|TRBV5-1|TRBD1
CASSWDRSYEQYF
TGCGCCAGCAGCTGGGACAGGAGCTACGAGCAGTACTTC
>.|TRBJ1-5|TRBV6-1|.
CASSIAGFNQPQHF
TGTGCCAGCAGTATAGCGGGTTTCAATCAGCCCCAGCATTTT
>few|TRBJ2-7|TRBV20-1|.
CSASLGGGEQYF
TGCAGTGCTAGCCTAGGGGGGGGAGAGCAGTACTTC
>few|TRBJ2-1|TRBV20-1|TRBD2
CSAKMGGREQFF
TGCAGTGCCAAGATGGGAGGGCGTGAGCAGTTCTTC
>.|TRBJ2-2|TRBV5-1|.
CASSLPGTTNTGELFF
TGCGCCAGCAGCTTACCCGGGACAACGAACACCGGGGAGCTGTTTTTT
>few|TRBJ2-5|TRBV7-9|TRBD1
CASSSRTGAKETQYF
TGTGCCAGCAGCTCGAGGACAGGGGCGAAAGAGACCCAGTACTTC
>few|TRBJ2-5|TRBV12-3/TRBV12-4|.
CASSLLIGETQYF
TGTGCCAGCAGCCTCCTCATAGGGGAGACCCAGTACTTC
>few|TRBJ1-1|TRBV6-1|.
CASSDGGGTEAFF
TGTGCCAGCAGTGACGGGGGGGGGACTGAAGCTTTCTTT
>many|TRBJ1-4|TRBV6-5|.
CASSYFRGGGDEKLFF
TGTGCCAGCAGTTACTTCAGGGGCGGTGGTGATGAAAAACTGTTTTTT
>many|TRBJ2-7|TRBV5-1|.
CASGEGGTYEQYF
TGCGCCAGCGGAGAGGGTGGCACATACGAGCAGTACTTC
>many|TRBJ2-7|TRBV12-3/TRBV12-4|.
CASSLSREKGSYEQYF
TGTGCCAGCAGTTTGAGCAGGGAGAAGGGATCCTACGAGCAGTACTTC
>few|TRBJ2-1|TRBV27|.
CASSIDPHRGEQFF
TGTGCCAGCAGCATCGACCCCCATAGGGGTGAGCAGTTCTTC
>.|TRBJ1-5|TRBV11-2|.
CASSLGPSHQPQHF
TGTGCCAGCAGCTTAGGCCCGTCCCATCAGCCCCAGCATTTT
>few|TRBJ2-1|TRBV29-1|.
CSVVGSNEQFF
TGCAGCGTTGTGGGGAGCAATGAGCAGTTCTTC
>.|TRBJ1-2|TRBV6-1|.
CASRQVSYGYTF
TGTGCCAGTAGACAGGTATCCTATGGCTACACCTTC
>few|TRBJ2-7|TRBV6-1|TRBD2
CASSDGQREGCEQYF
TGTGCCAGCAGTGATGGCCAGCGGGAGGGTTGCGAGCAGTACTTC
>few|TRBJ2-3|TRBV20-1|.
CSASRGGPGDTQYF
TGCAGTGCTAGTCGAGGCGGGCCTGGGGATACGCAGTATTTT
>.|TRBJ2-4|TRBV28|.
CASSTLGRNIQYF
TGTGCCAGCAGCACTTTGGGCCGAAACATTCAGTACTTC
>few|TRBJ2-1|TRBV6-1|TRBD2
CASNPSGSTYNEQFF
TGTGCCAGCAACCCTAGCGGGAGTACCTACAATGAGCAGTTCTTC
>.|TRBJ2-3|TRBV7-2|.
CASRFISSDTQYF
TGTGCCAGCAGGTTCATCAGCTCAGATACGCAGTATTTT
>.|TRBJ2-3|TRBV10-3|.
CAITPGRGTGTQYF
TGTGCCATCACTCCGGGACGGGGAACGGGTACGCAGTATTTT